The 30 T cell receptor beta chains presented below share a single source sample, sequenced in a study of T cell repertoires in cytomegalovirus infection. In TCRdb, the reads were re-called with MiXCR into one record per CDR3 protein. The sample records approximately 500,000 distinct CDR3 sequences, around 11% being singletons. The specimen was PBMCs. Receptor source: a human donor in good health (CMV status not recorded). Some clones in this sample may be carry-over from other donors' samples.

Many counts were recorded for this clonotype. V gene TRBV7-2 combines with J gene TRBJ1-4; 7 positions agree with TRBD1. From germline, CDR1 is SGHTA and CDR2 FQGNSA. This CDR3 has 17 residues. V dropped 5 bases and J dropped 5; count of bases not matched to a gene: 14. Here the CDR3 DNA reads TGTGCCAGCAGCAAACAGGGTTCTAGAGGGGGCAATGAAAAACTGTTTTTT. It translates to CASSKQGSRGGNEKLFF.

Only a few counts were recorded for this clonotype. The chain carries TRBV20-1 and TRBJ2-3; the D gene is possibly TRBD2 (5 bases). The length of the CDR3 is 14 residues. Germline V gene data show CDR1 as DFQATT and CDR2 as SNEGSKA (reference sequence). Deletions cut 0 bases from V and 2 bases from J, with 9 bases between. For the CDR3, the DNA is TGCAGTGCTAGAGATATAGCGAACACAGATACGCAGTATTTT. Protein: CSARDIANTDTQYF.

This clonotype was detected ten times or more. This sequence joins TRBV9 and TRBJ1-1; TRBD1 matches at 11 bases. CDR1 and CDR2 (germline): SGDLS, YYNGEE. The CDR3 sequence is 15 residues long. Trimming took 3 bases from V and 4 from J; bases not matched to a gene: 5. DNA for the CDR3: TGTGCCAGCAGCGCCCGGGGGACAGGGGGCACTGAAGCTTTCTTT. Translated, it gives CASSARGTGGTEAFF.

This clonotype was seen ten or more times. The chain links TRBV7-2 to TRBJ1-6, with TRBD1 as a possible D gene (6 bases). The V gene's germline CDR1 is SGHTA and CDR2 FQGNSA. Trimming shortened V by 5 bases and J by 6 bases, and 11 bases separated the two germline ends. The CDR3 extends over 14 amino acids. CDR3 nucleotides: TGTGCCAGCAGCCTTGGACAGCGTAATTCACCCCTCCACTTT. Its translation is CASSLGQRNSPLHF.

Ten or more counts support this clonotype. J is TRBJ1-1 and V is TRBV30, with 7 bases identical to TRBD1. Germline-derived CDR1 and CDR2 are GTSNPN and SVGIG (reference sequence). This CDR3 comprises 13 residues. The V gene end was trimmed by 4 bases and the J gene end by 3 bases; junction bases not matched to a gene: 5. Here the CDR3 DNA reads TGTGCCTGGACAAAGGGGGCGGACACTGAAGCTTTCTTT. This encodes CAWTKGADTEAFF.

There are many counts of this clonotype. The rearrangement joins TRBV7-8 to TRBJ1-3; 8 bases line up with TRBD1. CDR1 and CDR2 from the germline V gene are SGHVS and FQNEAQ. The J segment lost 4 bases and the V segment lost 6 bases, leaving 8 bases of the junction unmatched. This CDR3 is built from 15 residues. The CDR3 spells CASRPTGGPGNTIYF. CDR3 nucleotide sequence: TGTGCCAGCAGACCAACAGGGGGTCCGGGAAACACCATATATTTT.

The gene calls are TRBV5-4 and TRBJ1-3; D call uncertain. Trimming stripped 0 bases from V and 0 bases from J, with 7 bases between. This CDR3 spans 15 amino acids. CDR1 is SGHNT, CDR2 YYREEE, per germline (reference sequence). CDR3 sequence: CASSLDPYSGNTIYF. The CDR3, as DNA: TGTGCCAGCAGCTTGGACCCCTACTCTGGAAACACCATATATTTT.

This clonotype was counted a single time. The chain joins TRBV19 to TRBJ2-1, with D perhaps matching TRBD1 (6 bases). The germline V gene encodes CDR1 LNHDA and CDR2 SQIVND (reference sequence). Deletions cut 3 bases from V and 8 bases from J, with 8 bases between. This CDR3 has 12 residues. The CDR3 coding sequence is TGTGCCAGTAGTATCAGGGGTGATGAGCAGTTCTTC. Encoded protein: CASSIRGDEQFF.

The sample holds many counts of this clonotype. The chain recombines TRBV27 with TRBJ2-7; D not certain. Trimming removed 3 bases from V and 7 bases from J, with 13 bases in between. The CDR3 consists of 13 residues. Germline V gives CDR1 MNHEY, CDR2 SMNVEV (reference sequence). DNA of the CDR3: TGTGCCAGCAGTTTGCGCCCTCGCATGGAGCAGTACTTC. It is translated as CASSLRPRMEQYF.

At least ten counts were recorded for this clonotype. V and J are TRBV6-5 and TRBJ2-2, with 8 bases fitting TRBD1. Per germline, CDR1 MNHEY and CDR2 SVGAGI. The CDR3 consists of 15 residues. V lost 6 bases and J lost 2; bases outside the gene matches: 5. CDR3 in DNA: TGTGCCAGCAGAATAACAGGGGGTAACACCGGGGAGCTGTTTTTT. Translating it yields CASRITGGNTGELFF.

Many counts were recorded for this clonotype. V and J are TRBV18 and TRBJ2-7; 9 nucleotides match TRBD1. CDR1 is KGHSH and CDR2 is LQKENI in the germline V gene. Trimming took 5 bases from V and 7 from J; bases not matched to a gene: 18. The CDR3 spans 17 residues. The CDR3 here is CASSVRQGVKVTGEQYF. The CDR3 DNA is TGTGCCAGCTCAGTACGACAGGGGGTGAAGGTTACGGGTGAGCAGTACTTC.

This clonotype was detected a few times. The chain recombines TRBV3-1 with TRBJ1-2; 7 nucleotides line up with TRBD1. V lost 4 bases and J lost 4; bases outside the gene matches: 6. The CDR3 totals 14 residues. Germline CDR1 is LGHDT and CDR2 is YNNKEL (reference sequence). Written as DNA, the CDR3 is TGTGCCAGCAGCCCTGGGACAGACAGCTATGGCTACACCTTC. Amino acids: CASSPGTDSYGYTF.

This chain uses TRBV20-1 with TRBJ2-5; the match to TRBD1 covers 9 bases. With V trimmed by 3 bases and J by 0 bases, 2 bases remained unmatched. The CDR3 sequence is 14 residues long. Germline-derived CDR1 and CDR2 are DFQATT and SNEGSKA (reference sequence). DNA of the CDR3: TGCAGTGCTAGGGGGGACAGGGACCAAGAGACCCAGTACTTC. Translating gives CSARGDRDQETQYF.

The chain is built from TRBV5-6 and TRBJ2-3, with D perhaps matching TRBD2 (6 bases). Germline CDR1 SGHDT, CDR2 YYEEEE. The V end lost 6 bases, the J end lost 4 bases, and 12 bases lay between the germline ends. This CDR3 has 13 residues. This chain's CDR3 is CASTSGVSDTQYF. The CDR3 nucleotides read TGTGCCAGCACCTCGGGGGTCTCAGATACGCAGTATTTT. Together with reference TRBV5-6 and TRBJ2-3, the CDR3 gives the full variable domain: DAGVTQSPTHLIKTRGQQVTLRCSPKSGHDTVSWYQQALGQGPQFIFQYYEEEERQRGNFPDRFSGHQFPNYSSELNVNALLLGDSALYLCASTSGVSDTQYFGPGTRLTVL.

There are a few counts of this clonotype. The chain employs TRBV6-6 and TRBJ1-2, with TRBD1 identical over 7 bases. J was trimmed by 4 bases and V by 0 bases; bases with no gene match: 14. The CDR3 is 18 amino acids. Germline CDR1 MNHNY, CDR2 SVGAGI (reference sequence). The CDR3 spells CASSYSKSVDRDPYGYTF. The CDR3 coding sequence is TGTGCCAGCAGTTACTCGAAATCAGTTGACAGGGACCCCTATGGCTACACCTTC.

This clonotype appeared many times. The CDR3 loop is CASSQGGEASYEQYF. The CDR3 DNA follows: TGTGCCAGCAGCCAGGGGGGGGAGGCGTCCTACGAGCAGTACTTC. The chain links TRBV7-9 to TRBJ2-7; tentatively, D is TRBD1 or TRBD2 (7 bases each). The length of the CDR3 is 15 residues. Germline lookup yields CDR1 SEHNR and CDR2 FQNEAQ (reference sequence). Trimming pared 5 bases from V and 1 base from J, leaving 15 bases between.

This clonotype was seen repeatedly, ten times or more. The chain has TRBV11-1 and TRBJ2-3; D remains unclear. Trimming left V 5 bases short and J 3 bases short, with 12 bases between. The CDR3 spans 14 residues. Germline V CDR1 and CDR2: SGHAT, FQDESV (reference sequence). CDR3 amino acids: CASSLARTTDTQYF. DNA of the CDR3: TGTGCCAGCAGCCTCGCCCGTACGACAGATACGCAGTATTTT.

This clonotype has a handful of counts. The chain is built from TRBV3-1 and TRBJ1-6; 8 bases agree with TRBD1. This CDR3 is 14 amino acids long. Germline CDR1 reads LGHDT; CDR2 reads YNNKEL (reference sequence). The junction had 8 bases not matched to a gene; V was cut back by 6 bases and J by 10 bases. DNA of the CDR3: TGTGCCAGCAGTACAACAGGGGGAGGATCACCCCTCCACTTT. Amino acid sequence: CASSTTGGGSPLHF.

This clonotype came up many times. The chain links TRBV4-1 to TRBJ1-2, with TRBD1 matching over 7 bases. CDR1 and CDR2 (germline): MGHRA, YSYEKL. This CDR3 region has 14 residues. Trimming cost V 0 bases and J 6 bases; bases outside gene matches: 4. CDR3 DNA sequence: TGCGCCAGCAGCCAAGAGTACAGGGGAGATGGCTACACCTTC. Protein product: CASSQEYRGDGYTF.

There are many counts of this clonotype. The chain combines TRBV20-1 with TRBJ1-4; D ambiguous. The CDR3 spans 15 residues. V was trimmed by 0 bases and J by 8 bases, leaving 16 bases between them. Germline V gene sequence: CDR1 DFQATT, CDR2 SNEGSKA (reference sequence). Here the CDR3 DNA reads TGCAGTGCTAGAGAGAGATCATGGTACGGGGAAAAACTGTTTTTT. It encodes CSARERSWYGEKLFF.

Points on this clonotype: At one end the junction does not follow the germline gene, possibly because of a read error. This sequence joins TRBV5-1 and TRBJ2-1, with 8 bases lining up with TRBD2. The CDR3 is 16 residues long. The V gene's germline CDR1 is SGHRS and CDR2 YFSETQ. CDR3 nucleotides: TGCGCCAGCCGGGGGGGGGCTCAAAGCTCCCACAATGAGCAGTTCTTC. Its protein product is CASRGGAQSSHNEQFF.

This clonotype was counted at least ten times. V gene TRBV12-3 or TRBV12-4 combines with J gene TRBJ2-5; 7 bases agree with TRBD2. V lost 8 bases to trimming and J lost 2 bases; unmatched junction nucleotides: 11. The CDR3 loop spans 15 amino acids. CDR3 coding DNA: TGTGCCAGCTCCCTTTTAGCGGGCCCACAAGAGACCCAGTACTTC. Translating gives CASSLLAGPQETQYF.

This clonotype was counted many times. The chain uses TRBV7-9 and TRBJ2-1, with 11 bases aligning to TRBD2. CDR1 is SEHNR, CDR2 FQNEAQ, per germline (reference sequence). J lost 0 bases, V lost 7 bases, and 5 bases had no gene match. The CDR3 loop spans 16 amino acids. For the CDR3, the DNA is TGTGCCAGCAAACTAGCGGGAGCGAGCTCCTACAATGAGCAGTTCTTC. Its translation is CASKLAGASSYNEQFF. The full variable domain, its missing parts supplied by reference TRBV7-9 and TRBJ2-1, is DTGVSQNPRHKITKRGQNVTFRCDPISEHNRLYWYRQTLGQGPEFLTYFQNEAQLEKSRLLSDRFSAERPKGSFSTLEIQRTEQGDSAMYLCASKLAGASSYNEQFFGPGTRLTVL.

CDR3 sequence reads: CASTPGTPPYEQYF. The CDR3 DNA reads as TGTGCCAGCACCCCCGGGACACCCCCCTACGAGCAGTACTTC. This chain connects TRBV27 to TRBJ2-7, with D perhaps TRBD1 (6 bases). The germline V gene has CDR1 MNHEY and CDR2 SMNVEV (reference sequence). The ends were cut back, 7 bases at V and 2 bases at J, with 15 bases in the middle. This CDR3 comprises 14 residues.

This clonotype was seen many times. The J gene is TRBJ2-3, the V gene TRBV7-2; no clear D. The germline V gene encodes CDR1 SGHTA and CDR2 FQGNSA. V lost 4 bases and J 3 bases, leaving 17 bases between the germline ends. The CDR3 runs to 16 residues. The CDR3 loop reads CASSSIQWLATDTQYF. CDR3 sequence (DNA): TGTGCCAGCAGCTCGATACAGTGGCTTGCTACAGATACGCAGTATTTT.

The V and J genes are TRBV20-1 and TRBJ1-5; no clear D gene. CDR1 is DFQATT, CDR2 SNEGSKA, per germline (reference sequence). V lost 3 bases to trimming and J lost 13 bases, with 13 bases between them. The CDR3 totals 11 residues. CDR3 DNA: TGCAGTGCTAGCTTTCCGATAGGGCAGCATTTT. Its protein is CSASFPIGQHF.

This clonotype has only a few counts. This chain uses TRBV6-2 or TRBV6-3 with TRBJ1-2; tentative D call: TRBD1 (6 bases). V lost 5 bases and J 7 bases, leaving 8 bases between the germline ends. CDR1 is MNHEY, CDR2 SVGEGT, per germline. The CDR3 sequence is 11 residues long. CDR3 coding DNA: TGTGCCAGCAGTACAGGGATTGGCTACACCTTC. Protein product: CASSTGIGYTF.

The CDR3 here is CASSGRLAGVNTGELFF. The DNA of the CDR3 is TGTGCCAGTAGTGGAAGACTAGCGGGGGTGAACACCGGGGAGCTGTTTTTT. This rearrangement joins TRBV19 to TRBJ2-2, with 12 bases matching TRBD2. The J segment lost 1 base and the V segment lost 5 bases, leaving 5 bases of the junction unmatched. Germline V lookup: CDR1 LNHDA, CDR2 SQIVND (reference sequence). The CDR3 length is 17 residues.

Points on this clonotype: The junction does not match germline at one end; this may be a read error. The rearrangement uses TRBV28 and TRBJ1-4; D gene uncertain. CDR1 MDHEN and CDR2 SYDVKM come from the germline V gene. This CDR3 is built from 16 residues. In DNA form, the CDR3 reads TGTGCCAGCAGTTTATCCGAAATAGTAACTAATGAAGAACTGTTTTTT. This encodes CASSLSEIVTNEELFF. Using reference TRBV28 and TRBJ1-4 for the parts outside the CDR3, the full variable domain is DVKVTQSSRYLVKRTGEKVFLECVQDMDHENMFWYRQDPGLGLRLIYFSYDVKMKEKGDIPEGYSVSREKKERFSLILESASTNQTSMYLCASSLSEIVTNEELFFGSGTQLSVL.

The gene calls are TRBV2 and TRBJ1-2, with D maybe TRBD1 (5 bases). V lost 3 bases and J lost 5, with 10 bases in between. The CDR3 has 13 amino acids. Germline CDR1 SNHLY, CDR2 FYNNEI. The CDR3 nucleotides are TGTGCCAGCAGTGAGCGGGGGACTTATGGCTACACCTTC. Protein: CASSERGTYGYTF.